This TCR beta chain emerged from a study of T cells in Graves' hyperthyroidism and ophthalmopathy. Findings of the study overall: In the blood, most expanded thyroid clonotypes above 0.001 appeared as well.

V shed 0 bases and J shed 4 bases, with 14 bases lying between them. The CDR3 has 16 residues. Germline V lookup: CDR1 SGHRS, CDR2 YFSETQ. This clonotype was observed many times. Its antigen is currently unknown. RNA transcripts yielded amplified TCR beta CDR3 regions. RT-PCR in the first round (using the HTBI primer set) targeted the TCR CDR3. MiXCR, applied by TCRdb to the multiplex PCR reads, yields one record per CDR3 protein. This table holds 500,000 to 750,000 distinct CDR3 sequences, around 45% found once. The source material was peripheral blood or thyroid tissue (not recorded which). This clonotype was obtained from a woman in her late teens or twenties with Graves' hyperthyroidism. This sequence joins TRBV5-1 and TRBJ1-3, with D possibly matching TRBD1 (6 bases). CDR3 nucleotides: TGCGCCAGCAGCTTGGCTGGAAGGGGGAACGGAAACACCATATATTTT. Protein product: CASSLAGRGNGNTIYF.